This entry features one TCR beta chain sequence. The entry originates in a study of blood T cell repertoires in COVID-19. Clones were read by immunoSEQ multiplex PCR, and TCRdb kept only the in-frame ones, dropping some. The sample has roughly 170,000 clones, 86% seen once; the top ten hold less than 25%. Germline V CDR1 and CDR2: SEHNR, FQNEAQ (reference sequence). V lost 4 bases, J lost 4 bases, and 2 bases stayed unmatched. The CDR3 contains 13 residues. The specimen sequenced was peripheral blood. The sequence derives from a man between 65 and 85 years old with active or convalescent COVID-19. The chain is built from TRBV7-9 and TRBJ1-1; 8 nucleotides align to TRBD1. DNA of the CDR3: TGTGCCAGCAGCTCCAGGGGGCTCACTGAAGCTTTCTTT. Translation: CASSSRGLTEAFF.